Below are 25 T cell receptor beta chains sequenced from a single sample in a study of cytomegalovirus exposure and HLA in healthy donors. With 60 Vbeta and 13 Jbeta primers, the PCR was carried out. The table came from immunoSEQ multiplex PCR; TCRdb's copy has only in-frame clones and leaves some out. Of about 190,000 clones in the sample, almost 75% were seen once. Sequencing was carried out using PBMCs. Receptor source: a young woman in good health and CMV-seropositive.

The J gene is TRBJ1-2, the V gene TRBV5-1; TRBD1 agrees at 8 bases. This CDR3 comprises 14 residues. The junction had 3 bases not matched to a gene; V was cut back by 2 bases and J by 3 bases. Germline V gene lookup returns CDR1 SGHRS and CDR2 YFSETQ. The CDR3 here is CASSLGQGHYGYTF. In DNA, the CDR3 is TGCGCCAGCAGCTTAGGACAGGGACACTATGGCTACACCTTC.

Here the CDR3 reads CASSLEDRGRKVAEKLFF. CDR3 DNA sequence: TGTGCCAGCAGCTTAGAGGACAGGGGGCGAAAGGTTGCTGAAAAACTGTTTTTT. The chain has TRBV7-9 and TRBJ1-4, with 11 bases matching TRBD1. After removal of 1 base from V and 7 bases from J, the junction contained 11 bases not matched to a gene. Germline V gives CDR1 SEHNR, CDR2 FQNEAQ (reference sequence). There are 18 residues in the CDR3.

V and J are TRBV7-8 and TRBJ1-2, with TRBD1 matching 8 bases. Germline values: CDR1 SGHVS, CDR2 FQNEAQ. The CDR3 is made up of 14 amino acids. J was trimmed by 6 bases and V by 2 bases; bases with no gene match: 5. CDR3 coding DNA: TGTGCCAGCAGCTTACGACAGGGGAGAGATGGCTACACCTTC. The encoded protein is CASSLRQGRDGYTF.

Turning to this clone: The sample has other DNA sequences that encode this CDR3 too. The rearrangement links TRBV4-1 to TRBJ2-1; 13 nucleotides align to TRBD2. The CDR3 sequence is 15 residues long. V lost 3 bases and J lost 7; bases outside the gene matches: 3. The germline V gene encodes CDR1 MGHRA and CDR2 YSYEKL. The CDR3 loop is CASSHGTSGMNEQFF. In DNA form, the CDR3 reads TGCGCCAGCAGCCATGGGACTAGCGGGATGAATGAGCAGTTCTTC.

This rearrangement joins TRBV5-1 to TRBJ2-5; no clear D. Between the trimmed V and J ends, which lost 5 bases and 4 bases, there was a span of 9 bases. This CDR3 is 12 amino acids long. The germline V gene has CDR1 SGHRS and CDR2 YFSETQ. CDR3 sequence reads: CASSTFGETQYF. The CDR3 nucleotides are TGCGCCAGCAGTACTTTTGGAGAGACCCAGTACTTC.

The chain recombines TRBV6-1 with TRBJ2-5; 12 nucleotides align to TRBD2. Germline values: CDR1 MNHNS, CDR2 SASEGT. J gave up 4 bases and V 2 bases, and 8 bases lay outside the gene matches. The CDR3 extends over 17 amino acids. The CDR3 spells CASSERRRGLAGETQYF. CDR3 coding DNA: TGTGCCAGCAGTGAACGGCGGAGGGGACTAGCGGGAGAGACCCAGTACTTC.

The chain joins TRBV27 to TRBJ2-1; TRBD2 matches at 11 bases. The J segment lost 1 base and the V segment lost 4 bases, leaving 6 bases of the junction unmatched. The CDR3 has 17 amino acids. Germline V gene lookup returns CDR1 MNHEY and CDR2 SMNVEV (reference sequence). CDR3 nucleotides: TGTGCCAGCAGTTCCCTAGCGGGAGGAGGATCCTACAATGAGCAGTTCTTC. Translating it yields CASSSLAGGGSYNEQFF.

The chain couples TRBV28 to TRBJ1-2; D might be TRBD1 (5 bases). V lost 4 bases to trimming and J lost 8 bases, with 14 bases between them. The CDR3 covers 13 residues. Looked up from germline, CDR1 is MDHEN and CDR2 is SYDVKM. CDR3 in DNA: TGTGCCAGCAGTTCGGCAGGGCCCCTAGGCTACACCTTC. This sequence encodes CASSSAGPLGYTF.

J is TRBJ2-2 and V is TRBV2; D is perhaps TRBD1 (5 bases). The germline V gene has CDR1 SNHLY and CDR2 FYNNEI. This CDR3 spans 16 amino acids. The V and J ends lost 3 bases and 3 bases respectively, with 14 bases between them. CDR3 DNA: TGTGCCAGCAGTGAGTCAGGGAAAACTCACACCGGGGAGCTGTTTTTT. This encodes CASSESGKTHTGELFF.

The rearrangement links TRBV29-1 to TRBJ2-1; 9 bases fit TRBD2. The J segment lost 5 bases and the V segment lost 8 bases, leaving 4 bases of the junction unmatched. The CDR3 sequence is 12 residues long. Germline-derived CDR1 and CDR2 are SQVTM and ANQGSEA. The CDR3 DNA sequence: TGCAGCACCCGACTAGCGGACAATGAGCAGTTCTTC. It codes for CSTRLADNEQFF.

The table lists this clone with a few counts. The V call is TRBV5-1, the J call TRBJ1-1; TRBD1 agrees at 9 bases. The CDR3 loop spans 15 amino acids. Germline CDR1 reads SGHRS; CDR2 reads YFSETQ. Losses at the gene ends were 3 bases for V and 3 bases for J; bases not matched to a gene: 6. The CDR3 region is CASSWGTGLDTEAFF. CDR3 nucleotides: TGCGCCAGCAGCTGGGGGACAGGGCTCGACACTGAAGCTTTCTTT.

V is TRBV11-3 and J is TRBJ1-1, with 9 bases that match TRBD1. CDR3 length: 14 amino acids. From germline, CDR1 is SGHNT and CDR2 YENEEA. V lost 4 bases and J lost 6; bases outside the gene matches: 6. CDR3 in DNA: TGTGCCAGCAGCTCCACGTGGACAGGGGCTGAAGCTTTCTTT. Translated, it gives CASSSTWTGAEAFF.

The CDR3, as DNA: TGTGCCAGCAGTTTGCTAGCGGGAGGGGTAAACACCGGGGAGCTGTTTTTT. It codes for CASSLLAGGVNTGELFF. The chain couples TRBV27 to TRBJ2-2; 12 positions match TRBD2. V trimming: 3 bases; J trimming: 2 bases; junction bases outside the gene matches: 4. The CDR3 totals 17 residues. CDR1 and CDR2 from the germline V gene are MNHEY and SMNVEV (reference sequence).

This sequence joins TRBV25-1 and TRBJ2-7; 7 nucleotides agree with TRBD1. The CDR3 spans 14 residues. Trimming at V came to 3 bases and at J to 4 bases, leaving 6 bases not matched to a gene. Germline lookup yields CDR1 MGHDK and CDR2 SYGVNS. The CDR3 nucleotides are TGTGCCAGCAGTGACCTCAAGACAGGGTACGAGCAGTACTTC. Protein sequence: CASSDLKTGYEQYF.

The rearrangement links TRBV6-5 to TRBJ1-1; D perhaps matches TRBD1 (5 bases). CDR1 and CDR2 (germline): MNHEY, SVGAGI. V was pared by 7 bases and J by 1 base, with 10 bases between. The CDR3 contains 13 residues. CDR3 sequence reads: CASNPGGNTEAFF. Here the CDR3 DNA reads TGTGCCAGCAACCCGGGGGGGAACACTGAAGCTTTCTTT.

The CDR3 sequence is CASSREEYEQYF. The CDR3 bases are TGTGCCAGCAGCCGGGAGGAATACGAGCAGTACTTC. The chain uses TRBV5-4 and TRBJ2-7; 7 bases match TRBD2. CDR3 length: 12 residues. Trimming cost V 4 bases and J 4 bases; bases outside gene matches: 2. Germline lookup yields CDR1 SGHNT and CDR2 YYREEE (reference sequence).

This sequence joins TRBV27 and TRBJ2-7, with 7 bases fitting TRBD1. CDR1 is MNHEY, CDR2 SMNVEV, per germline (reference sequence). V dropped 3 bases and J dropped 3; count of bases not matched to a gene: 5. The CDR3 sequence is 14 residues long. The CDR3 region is CASSFTGTVYEQYF. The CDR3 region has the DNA TGTGCCAGCAGTTTCACCGGGACAGTCTACGAGCAGTACTTC.

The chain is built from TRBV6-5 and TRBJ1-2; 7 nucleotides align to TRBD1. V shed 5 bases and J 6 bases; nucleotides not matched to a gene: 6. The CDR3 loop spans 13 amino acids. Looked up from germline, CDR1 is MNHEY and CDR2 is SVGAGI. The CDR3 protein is CASSERQGHGYTF. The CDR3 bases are TGTGCCAGCAGTGAACGACAGGGCCATGGCTACACCTTC.

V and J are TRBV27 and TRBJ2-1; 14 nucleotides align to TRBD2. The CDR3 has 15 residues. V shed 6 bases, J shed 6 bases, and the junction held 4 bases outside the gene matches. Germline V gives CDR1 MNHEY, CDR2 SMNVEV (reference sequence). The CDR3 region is CASREGLAGANEQFF. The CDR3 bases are TGTGCCAGCAGGGAGGGACTAGCGGGAGCCAATGAGCAGTTCTTC.

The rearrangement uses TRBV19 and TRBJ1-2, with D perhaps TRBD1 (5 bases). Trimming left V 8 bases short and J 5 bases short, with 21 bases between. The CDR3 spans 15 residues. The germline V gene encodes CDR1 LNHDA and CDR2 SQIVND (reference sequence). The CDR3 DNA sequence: TGTGCCAGTCTTAATCTTCAGGGAGGCGGGTATGGCTACACCTTC. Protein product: CASLNLQGGGYGYTF. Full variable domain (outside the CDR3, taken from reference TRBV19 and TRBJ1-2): DGGITQSPKYLFRKEGQNVTLSCEQNLNHDAMYWYRQDPGQGLRLIYYSQIVNDFQKGDIAEGYSVSREKKESFPLTVTSAQKNPTAFYLCASLNLQGGGYGYTFGSGTRLTVV.

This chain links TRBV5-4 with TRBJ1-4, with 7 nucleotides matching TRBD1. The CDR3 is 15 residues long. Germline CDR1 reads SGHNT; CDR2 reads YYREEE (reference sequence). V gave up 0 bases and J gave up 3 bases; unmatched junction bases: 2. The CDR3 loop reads CASSLGQGANEKLFF. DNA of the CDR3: TGTGCCAGCAGCTTGGGACAGGGTGCTAATGAAAAACTGTTTTTT.

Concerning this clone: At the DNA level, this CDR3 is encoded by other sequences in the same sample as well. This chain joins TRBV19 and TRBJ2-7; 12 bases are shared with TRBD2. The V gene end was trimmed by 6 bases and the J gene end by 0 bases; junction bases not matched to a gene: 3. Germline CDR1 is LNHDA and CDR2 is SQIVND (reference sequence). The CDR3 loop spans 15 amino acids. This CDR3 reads CASRPTSGSSYEQYF. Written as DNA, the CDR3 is TGTGCCAGTAGACCGACTAGCGGGAGCTCCTACGAGCAGTACTTC.

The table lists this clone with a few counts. In DNA, the CDR3 is TGCGCCAGCAGCTTGGCAGGGGGTGCAGATACGCAGTATTTT. Translation: CASSLAGGADTQYF. The chain couples TRBV5-1 to TRBJ2-3; 7 nucleotides align to TRBD1. The CDR3 extends over 14 amino acids. With V trimmed by 0 bases and J by 4 bases, 2 bases remained unmatched. Germline V gene data show CDR1 as SGHRS and CDR2 as YFSETQ.

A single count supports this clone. For the CDR3, the DNA is TGTGCCAGCAGGTCCGCAGGGGGAAATAATTCACCCCTCCACTTT. This translates into CASRSAGGNNSPLHF. The chain couples TRBV6-5 to TRBJ1-6; TRBD1 agrees at 7 bases. J was trimmed by 5 bases and V by 6 bases; bases with no gene match: 7. Germline loops: CDR1 MNHEY, CDR2 SVGAGI. This CDR3 comprises 15 residues.

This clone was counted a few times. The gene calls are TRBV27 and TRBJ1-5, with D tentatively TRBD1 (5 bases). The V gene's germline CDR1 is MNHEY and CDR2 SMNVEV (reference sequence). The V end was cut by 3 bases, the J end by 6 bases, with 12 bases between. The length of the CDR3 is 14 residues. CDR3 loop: CASSLGRAGQPQHF. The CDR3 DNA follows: TGTGCCAGCAGTTTGGGCAGGGCTGGTCAGCCCCAGCATTTT.